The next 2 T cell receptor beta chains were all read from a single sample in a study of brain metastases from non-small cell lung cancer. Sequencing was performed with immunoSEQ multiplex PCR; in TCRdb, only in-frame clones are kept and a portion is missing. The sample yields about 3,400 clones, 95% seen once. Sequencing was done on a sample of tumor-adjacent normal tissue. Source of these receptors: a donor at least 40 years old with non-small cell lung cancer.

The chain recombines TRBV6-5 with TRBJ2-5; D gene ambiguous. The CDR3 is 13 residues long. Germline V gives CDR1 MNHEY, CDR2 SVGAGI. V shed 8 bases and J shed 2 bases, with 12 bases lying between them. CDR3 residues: CASGKPGQETQYF. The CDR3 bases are TGTGCCAGCGGGAAACCAGGACAAGAGACCCAGTACTTC.

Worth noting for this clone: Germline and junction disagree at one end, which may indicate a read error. The CDR3 loop reads CASSEGTGGTEELFF. The CDR3 DNA is TGTGCCAGCAGTGAAGGGACAGGGGGCACCGAGGAGCTGTTTTTT. The J gene is TRBJ2-2, the V gene TRBV2; 11 positions match TRBD1. This CDR3 comprises 15 residues. Germline V gives CDR1 SNHLY, CDR2 FYNNEI.